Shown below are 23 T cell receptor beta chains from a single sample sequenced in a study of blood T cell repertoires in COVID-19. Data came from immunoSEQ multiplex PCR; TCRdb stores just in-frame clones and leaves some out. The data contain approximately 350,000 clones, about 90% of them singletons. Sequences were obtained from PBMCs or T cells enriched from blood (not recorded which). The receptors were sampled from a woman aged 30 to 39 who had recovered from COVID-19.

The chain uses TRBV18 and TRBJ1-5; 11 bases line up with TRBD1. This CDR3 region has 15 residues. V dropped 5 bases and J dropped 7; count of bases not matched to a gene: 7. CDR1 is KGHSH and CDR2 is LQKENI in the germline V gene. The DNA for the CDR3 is TGTGCCAGCTCATTCGGGACAGGGGGTCAACAGCCCCAGCATTTT. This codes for CASSFGTGGQQPQHF.

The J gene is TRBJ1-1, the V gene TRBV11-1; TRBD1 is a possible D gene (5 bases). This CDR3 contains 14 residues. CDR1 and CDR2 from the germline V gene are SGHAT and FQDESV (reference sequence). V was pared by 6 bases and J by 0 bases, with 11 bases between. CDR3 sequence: CASRRDFMNTEAFF. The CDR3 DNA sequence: TGTGCCAGCAGGAGGGACTTCATGAACACTGAAGCTTTCTTT.

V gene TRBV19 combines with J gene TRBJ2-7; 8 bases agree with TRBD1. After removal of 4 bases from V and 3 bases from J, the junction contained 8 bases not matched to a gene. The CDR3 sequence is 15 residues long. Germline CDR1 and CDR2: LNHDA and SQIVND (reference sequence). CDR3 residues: CASSTPGQVVYEQYF. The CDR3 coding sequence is TGTGCCAGTAGTACCCCGGGACAGGTCGTCTACGAGCAGTACTTC.

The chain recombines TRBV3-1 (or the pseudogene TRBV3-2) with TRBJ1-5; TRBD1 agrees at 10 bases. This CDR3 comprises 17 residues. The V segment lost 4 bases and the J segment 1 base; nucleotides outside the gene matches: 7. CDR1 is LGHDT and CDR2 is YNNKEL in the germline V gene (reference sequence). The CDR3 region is CASSPGQGGRSNQPQHF. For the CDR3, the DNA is TGTGCCAGCAGCCCCGGACAGGGGGGACGCAGCAATCAGCCCCAGCATTTT.

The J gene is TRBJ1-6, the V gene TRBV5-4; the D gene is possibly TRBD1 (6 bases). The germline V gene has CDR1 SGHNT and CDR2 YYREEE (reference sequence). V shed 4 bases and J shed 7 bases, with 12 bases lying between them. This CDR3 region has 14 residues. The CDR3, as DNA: TGTGCCAGCAGCCGGGACACCCTGAATTCACCCCTCCACTTT. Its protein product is CASSRDTLNSPLHF. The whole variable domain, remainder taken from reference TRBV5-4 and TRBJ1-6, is ETGVTQSPTHLIKTRGQQVTLRCSSQSGHNTVSWYQQALGQGPQFIFQYYREEENGRGNFPPRFSGLQFPNYSSELNVNALELDDSALYLCASSRDTLNSPLHFGNGTRLTVT.

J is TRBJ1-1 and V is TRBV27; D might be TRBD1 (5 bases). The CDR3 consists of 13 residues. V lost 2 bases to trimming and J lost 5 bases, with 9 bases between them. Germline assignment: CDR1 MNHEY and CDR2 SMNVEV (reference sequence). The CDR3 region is CASSLGAETEAFF. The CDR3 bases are TGTGCCAGCAGTTTAGGGGCCGAGACTGAAGCTTTCTTT.

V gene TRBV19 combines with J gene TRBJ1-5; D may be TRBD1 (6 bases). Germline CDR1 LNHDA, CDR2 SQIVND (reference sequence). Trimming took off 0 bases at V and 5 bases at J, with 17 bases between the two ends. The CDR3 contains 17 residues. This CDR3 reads CASSIEVTGVTDQPQHF. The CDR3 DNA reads TGTGCCAGTAGTATAGAGGTGACAGGAGTTACTGATCAGCCCCAGCATTTT. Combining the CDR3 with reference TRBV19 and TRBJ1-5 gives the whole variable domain DGGITQSPKYLFRKEGQNVTLSCEQNLNHDAMYWYRQDPGQGLRLIYYSQIVNDFQKGDIAEGYSVSREKKESFPLTVTSAQKNPTAFYLCASSIEVTGVTDQPQHFGDGTRLSIL.

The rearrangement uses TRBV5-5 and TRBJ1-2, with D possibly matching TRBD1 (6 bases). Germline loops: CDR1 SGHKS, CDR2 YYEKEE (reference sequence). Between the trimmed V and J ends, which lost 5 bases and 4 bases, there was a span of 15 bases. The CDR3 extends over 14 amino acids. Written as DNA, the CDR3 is TGTGCCAGCAGGTGGGGGTCAGGGGCCTATGGCTACACCTTC. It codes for CASRWGSGAYGYTF.

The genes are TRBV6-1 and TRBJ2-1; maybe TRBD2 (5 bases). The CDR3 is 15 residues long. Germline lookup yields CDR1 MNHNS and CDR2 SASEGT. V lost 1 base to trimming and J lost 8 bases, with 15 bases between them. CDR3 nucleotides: TGTGCCAGCAGTGAAGAACTCCCTCGGGATGATGAGCAGTTCTTC. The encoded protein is CASSEELPRDDEQFF.

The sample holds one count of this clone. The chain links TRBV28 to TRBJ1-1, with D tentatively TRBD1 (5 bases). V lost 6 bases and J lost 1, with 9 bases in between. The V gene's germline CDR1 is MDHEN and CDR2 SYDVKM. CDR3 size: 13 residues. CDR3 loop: CASRPQGNTEAFF. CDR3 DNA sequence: TGTGCCAGCAGGCCTCAGGGGAACACTGAAGCTTTCTTT. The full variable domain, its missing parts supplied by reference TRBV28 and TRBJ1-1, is DVKVTQSSRYLVKRTGEKVFLECVQDMDHENMFWYRQDPGLGLRLIYFSYDVKMKEKGDIPEGYSVSREKKERFSLILESASTNQTSMYLCASRPQGNTEAFFGQGTRLTVV.

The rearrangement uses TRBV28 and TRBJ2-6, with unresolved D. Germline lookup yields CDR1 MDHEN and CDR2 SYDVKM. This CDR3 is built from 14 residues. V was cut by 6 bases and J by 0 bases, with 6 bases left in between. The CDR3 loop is CASRDNSGANVLTF. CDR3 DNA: TGTGCCAGCAGAGACAACTCTGGGGCCAACGTCCTGACTTTC.

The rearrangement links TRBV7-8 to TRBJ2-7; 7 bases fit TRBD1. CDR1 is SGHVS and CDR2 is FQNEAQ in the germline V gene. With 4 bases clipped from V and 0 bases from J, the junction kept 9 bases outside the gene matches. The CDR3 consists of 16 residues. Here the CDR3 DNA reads TGTGCCAGCAGCTCCCCCCCGACAGGGCCCTCCTACGAGCAGTACTTC. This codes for CASSSPPTGPSYEQYF.

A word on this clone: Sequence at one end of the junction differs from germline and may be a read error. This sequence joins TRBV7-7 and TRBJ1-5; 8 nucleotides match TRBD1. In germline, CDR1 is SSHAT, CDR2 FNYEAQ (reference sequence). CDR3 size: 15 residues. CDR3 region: CASSSWTQGGQPQHF. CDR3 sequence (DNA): TGTGCTAGCAGCTCCTGGACACAGGGGGGTCAGCCCCAGCATTTT.

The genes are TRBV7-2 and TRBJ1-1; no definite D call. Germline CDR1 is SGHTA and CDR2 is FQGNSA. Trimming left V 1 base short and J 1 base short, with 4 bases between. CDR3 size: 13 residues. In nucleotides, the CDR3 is TGTGCCAGCAGCTTAGTGGCGAACACTGAAGCTTTCTTT. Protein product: CASSLVANTEAFF.

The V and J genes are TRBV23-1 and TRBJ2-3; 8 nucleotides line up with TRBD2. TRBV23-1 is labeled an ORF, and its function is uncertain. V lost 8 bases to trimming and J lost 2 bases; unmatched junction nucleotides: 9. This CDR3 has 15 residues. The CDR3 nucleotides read TGCGCCAGCGCCCGACTAGCGAGAGTCACAGATACGCAGTATTTT. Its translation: CASARLARVTDTQYF.

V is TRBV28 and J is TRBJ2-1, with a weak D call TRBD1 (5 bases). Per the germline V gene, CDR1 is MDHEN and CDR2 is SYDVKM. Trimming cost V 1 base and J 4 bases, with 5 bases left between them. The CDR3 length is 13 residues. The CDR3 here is CASSLSGYNEQFF. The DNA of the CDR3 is TGTGCCAGCAGTTTATCAGGGTACAATGAGCAGTTCTTC.

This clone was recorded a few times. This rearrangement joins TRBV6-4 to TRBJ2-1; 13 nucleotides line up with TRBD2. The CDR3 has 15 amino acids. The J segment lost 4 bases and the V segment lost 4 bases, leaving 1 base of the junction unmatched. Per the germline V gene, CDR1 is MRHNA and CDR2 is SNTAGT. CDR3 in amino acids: CASSGTSGSYNEQFF. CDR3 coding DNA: TGTGCCAGCAGTGGGACTAGCGGGAGTTACAATGAGCAGTTCTTC.

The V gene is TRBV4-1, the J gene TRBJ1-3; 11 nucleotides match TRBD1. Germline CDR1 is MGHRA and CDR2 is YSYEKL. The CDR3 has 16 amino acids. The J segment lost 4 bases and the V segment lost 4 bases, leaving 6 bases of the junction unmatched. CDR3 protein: CASSPRDRGSGNTIYF. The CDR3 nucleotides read TGCGCCAGCAGCCCAAGGGACAGGGGGTCAGGAAACACCATATATTTT.

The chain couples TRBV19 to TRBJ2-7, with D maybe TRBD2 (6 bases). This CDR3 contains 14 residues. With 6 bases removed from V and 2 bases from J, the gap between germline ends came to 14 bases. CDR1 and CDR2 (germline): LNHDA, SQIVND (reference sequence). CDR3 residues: CASSEQGGPYEQYF. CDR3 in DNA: TGTGCCAGTAGCGAGCAGGGAGGACCCTACGAGCAGTACTTC.

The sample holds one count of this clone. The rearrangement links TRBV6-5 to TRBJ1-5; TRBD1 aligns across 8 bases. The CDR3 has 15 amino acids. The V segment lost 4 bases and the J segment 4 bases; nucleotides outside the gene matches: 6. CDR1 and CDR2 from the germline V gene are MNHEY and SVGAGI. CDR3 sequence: CASSLTGVPNQPQHF. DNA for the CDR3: TGTGCCAGCAGTTTGACAGGGGTACCTAATCAGCCCCAGCATTTT.

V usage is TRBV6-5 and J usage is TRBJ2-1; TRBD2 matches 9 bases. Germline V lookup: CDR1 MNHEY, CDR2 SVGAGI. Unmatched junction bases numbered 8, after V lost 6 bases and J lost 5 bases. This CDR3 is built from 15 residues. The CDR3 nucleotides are TGTGCCAGCAGGGCCGGACTAGCGCCCAACAATGAGCAGTTCTTC. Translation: CASRAGLAPNNEQFF.

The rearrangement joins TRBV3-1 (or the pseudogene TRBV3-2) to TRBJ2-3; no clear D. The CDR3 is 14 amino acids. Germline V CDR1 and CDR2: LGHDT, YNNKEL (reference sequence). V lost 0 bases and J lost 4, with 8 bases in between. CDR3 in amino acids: CASSQDPGPDTQYF. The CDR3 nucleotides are TGTGCCAGCAGCCAAGATCCAGGCCCAGATACGCAGTATTTT.

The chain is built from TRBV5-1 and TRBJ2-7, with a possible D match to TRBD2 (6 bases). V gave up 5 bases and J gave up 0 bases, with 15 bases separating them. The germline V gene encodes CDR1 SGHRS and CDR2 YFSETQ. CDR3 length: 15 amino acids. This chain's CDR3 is CASRGGVSDSYEQYF. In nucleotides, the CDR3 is TGCGCCAGCAGGGGGGGTGTTTCGGACTCCTACGAGCAGTACTTC. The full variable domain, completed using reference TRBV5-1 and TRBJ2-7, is KAGVTQTPRYLIKTRGQQVTLSCSPISGHRSVSWYQQTPGQGLQFLFEYFSETQRNKGNFPGRFSGRQFSNSRSEMNVSTLELGDSALYLCASRGGVSDSYEQYFGPGTRLTVT.